This paragraph covers one T cell receptor beta chain sequence. Its antigen remains undetermined. Base qualities were left out, and no much larger clone turns up one base away. The source of the sample is a study of blood T cell repertoires in COVID-19 (dated by TCRdb to the early 2020s). Some background on the complete study: Samples covering the acute and convalescent phases of COVID-19 were provided by collaborators in the United States, Italy and Spain. The material from the prospective study consisted of cDNA or gDNA derived from T cells, B-cell-depleted T cells, or PBMCs. The dataset comprised deeply sampled blood TCRbeta repertoires from subjects exposed to, actively infected with, or recovered from COVID-19. The repertoires were made available in a free public database intended to serve as a resource for research on the immune response to SARS-CoV-2. Samples came from the ongoing ImmuneRACE study (first 160 participants) plus 1,254 subjects from 6 global collaborators. The sample metadata nearly always contained a de-identified subject ID, COVID-19 status, age in years and sex. Where available, HLA class I and class II types were obtained from metadata supplied by the sample provider rather than from assay-based typing.

What the work shows at the level of the full study, not this receptor alone: The amount of clinical and demographic metadata varied by source and participant and was provided uncurated.

The immunoSEQ Assay, a bias-controlled multiplex PCR, was used to amplify TCRbeta CDR3 regions from genomic DNA. The paper's processing steps were these. The number of nucleated cells in each sample was estimated by amplification of reference gene primers within the assay. To quantify the absolute abundance of each unique TCRbeta CDR3 rearrangement, sequence reads were collapsed and filtered. For each sample, productive Simpson clonality was calculated as the square root of Simpson's diversity index across productive rearrangements. The source is immuneACCESS, and TCRdb retained only in-frame sequences with V and J called. Part of the clones is not carried over; for the studies checked, unresolved V genes explain less than half of this, and the remainder is unexplained. For V, J and clone size, that table is used; D and trimming come from the DNA. The sample table records some 180,000 clones; roughly 88% of these occur just once. The ten largest clones add up to 6.5% to 9% of the sample.

One collaborating source in Seattle enrolled patients during active infection and followed them longitudinally through the course of disease. Collaborating institutions collected whole blood in K2EDTA tubes following their own protocols. Collaborator samples were shipped for TCRbeta analysis as frozen whole blood, isolated PBMCs, or DNA extracted from either sample type. CDR1 SGHTA and CDR2 FQGNSA are derived from the germline V gene. Trimming removed 7 bases from V and 2 bases from J; the gene matches leave 12 bases unexplained. Measured from the cysteine to the phenylalanine, the CDR3 is 16 residues long. The only DNA kept is the CDR3, 48 bases in frame from the first base.

Sequenced sample: peripheral blood. The chain links TRBV7-2 with TRBJ2-3, and 7 junctional nucleotides match TRBD2. The origin of this receptor is a middle-aged woman with COVID-19, enrolled during active disease. The CDR3 protein is CASIPGAGVFTDTQYF. The sequence in DNA is TGTGCCAGCATCCCTGGGGCGGGAGTGTTCACAGATACGCAGTATTTT.